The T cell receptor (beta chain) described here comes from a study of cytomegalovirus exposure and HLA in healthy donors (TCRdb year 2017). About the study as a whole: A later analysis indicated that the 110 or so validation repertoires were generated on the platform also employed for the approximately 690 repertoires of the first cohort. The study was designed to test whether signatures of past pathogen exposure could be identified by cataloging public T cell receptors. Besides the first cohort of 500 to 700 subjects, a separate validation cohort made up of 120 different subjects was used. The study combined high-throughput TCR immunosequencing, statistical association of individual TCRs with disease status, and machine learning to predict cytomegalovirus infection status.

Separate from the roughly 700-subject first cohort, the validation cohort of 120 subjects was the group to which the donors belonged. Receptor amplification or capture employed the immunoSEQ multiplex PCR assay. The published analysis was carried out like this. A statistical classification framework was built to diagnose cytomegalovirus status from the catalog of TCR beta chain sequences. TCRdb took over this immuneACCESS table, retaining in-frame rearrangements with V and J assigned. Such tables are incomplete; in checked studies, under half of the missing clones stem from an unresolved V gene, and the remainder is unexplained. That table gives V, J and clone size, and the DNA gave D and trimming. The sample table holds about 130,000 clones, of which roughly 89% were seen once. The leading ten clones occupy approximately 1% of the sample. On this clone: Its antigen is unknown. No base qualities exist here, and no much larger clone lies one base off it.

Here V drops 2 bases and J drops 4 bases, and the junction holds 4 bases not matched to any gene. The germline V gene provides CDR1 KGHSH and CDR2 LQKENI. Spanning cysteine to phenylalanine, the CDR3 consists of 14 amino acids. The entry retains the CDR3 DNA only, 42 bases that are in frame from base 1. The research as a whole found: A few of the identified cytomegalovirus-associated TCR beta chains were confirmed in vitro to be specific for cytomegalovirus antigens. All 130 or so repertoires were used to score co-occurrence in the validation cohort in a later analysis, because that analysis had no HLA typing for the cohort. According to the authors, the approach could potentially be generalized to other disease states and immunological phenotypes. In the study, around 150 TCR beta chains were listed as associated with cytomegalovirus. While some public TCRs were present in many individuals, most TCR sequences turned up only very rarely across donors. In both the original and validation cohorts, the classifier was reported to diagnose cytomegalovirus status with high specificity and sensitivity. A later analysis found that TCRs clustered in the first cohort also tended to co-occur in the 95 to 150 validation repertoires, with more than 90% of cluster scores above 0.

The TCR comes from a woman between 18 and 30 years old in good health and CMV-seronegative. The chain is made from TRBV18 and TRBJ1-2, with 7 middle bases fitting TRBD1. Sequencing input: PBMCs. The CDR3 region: CASSPRTGSYGYTF. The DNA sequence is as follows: TGTGCCAGCTCACCAAGGACAGGAAGCTATGGCTACACCTTC.